Below are 30 T cell receptor beta chains sequenced from a single sample in a study of a mutant IDH1 vaccine in newly diagnosed glioma. Clones were read by immunoSEQ multiplex PCR, and TCRdb kept only the in-frame ones, dropping some. Of fewer than 100,000 clones in the sample, roughly 90% were seen once. These TCRs' antigens remain unknown. Time point defined: week 5, during vaccination. The study gave 300 ug of mutant IDH1 20-mer peptide per vaccine dose, with topical imiquimod. The sequenced sample was PBMCs, obtained from a glioma patient whose treatment included an IDH1 peptide vaccine. These receptors originate from a woman between 45 and 65 years old with glioma.

The gene calls are TRBV27 and TRBJ1-1; 7 bases line up with TRBD1. Germline V gene data show CDR1 as MNHEY and CDR2 as SMNVEV (reference sequence). Trimming removed 4 bases from V and 5 bases from J; junction bases left unmatched: 4. The CDR3 is 13 residues long. The CDR3: CASSWDSDTEAFF. The CDR3, as DNA: TGTGCCAGCAGTTGGGACAGTGATACTGAAGCTTTCTTT.

The chain employs TRBV19 and TRBJ2-5; 8 nucleotides line up with TRBD2. The V gene end was trimmed by 9 bases and the J gene end by 1 base; junction bases not matched to a gene: 4. CDR1 is LNHDA, CDR2 SQIVND, per germline (reference sequence). The CDR3 is made up of 13 amino acids. The CDR3 coding sequence is TGTGCCAGCGGGGGGGGGCTCCAAGAGACCCAGTACTTC. This gives the protein CASGGGLQETQYF.

This clone was seen a few times. The chain joins TRBV6-4 to TRBJ2-3; 7 nucleotides line up with TRBD2. The CDR3 length is 14 residues. Germline trimming cut 4 bases from V and 5 bases from J; bases unmatched to any gene: 6. The germline CDR1 and CDR2 sequences are MRHNA and SNTAGT. CDR3: CASSVEGGKDTQYF. For the CDR3, the DNA is TGTGCCAGCAGTGTCGAGGGAGGGAAAGATACGCAGTATTTT.

The chain is built from TRBV7-9 and TRBJ2-1, with 7 nucleotides matching TRBD2. Germline V lookup: CDR1 SEHNR, CDR2 FQNEAQ (reference sequence). The CDR3 is 16 residues long. V was pared by 5 bases and J by 3 bases, with 10 bases of the junction left unmatched. CDR3 coding DNA: TGTGCCAGCAGCCCCCGTCCCGGGACTAACTACAATGAGCAGTTCTTC. Protein product: CASSPRPGTNYNEQFF.

The rearrangement joins TRBV7-3 to TRBJ2-7, with no clear D. The CDR3 totals 13 residues. V was trimmed by 5 bases and J by 4 bases, leaving 12 bases between them. The germline V gene encodes CDR1 SGHTA and CDR2 FQGTGA. CDR3 DNA sequence: TGTGCCAGCAGCCCCGGGCCCGGATACGAGCAGTACTTC. This codes for CASSPGPGYEQYF.

The chain links TRBV15 to TRBJ1-5, with D possibly being TRBD1 (5 bases). The CDR3 consists of 17 residues. V was trimmed by 3 bases and J by 3 bases, leaving 18 bases between them. Germline V CDR1 and CDR2: LNHNV, YYDKDF (reference sequence). In nucleotides, the CDR3 is TGTGCCACCAGCAGGAGAGGGTGGCAGGGTGACAATCAGCCCCAGCATTTT. This translates into CATSRRGWQGDNQPQHF.

The chain carries TRBV28 and TRBJ1-5; 9 bases fit TRBD1. The V and J ends lost 5 bases and 1 base, in that order; junction bases with no gene match: 3. Germline V gene sequence: CDR1 MDHEN, CDR2 SYDVKM. The CDR3 is 15 residues long. DNA for the CDR3: TGTGCCAGCAGTCCAGGGACAGGGAGCAATCAGCCCCAGCATTTT. Its translation is CASSPGTGSNQPQHF.

The CDR3 here is CASSLGRYYEQYF. CDR3 sequence (DNA): TGTGCCAGCAGCTTGGGAAGATACTACGAGCAGTACTTC. The gene calls are TRBV5-6 and TRBJ2-5; D ambiguous. The J call may be incorrect, as the DNA end agrees better with TRBJ2-7. This CDR3 has 13 amino acids. Per the germline V gene, CDR1 is SGHDT and CDR2 is YYEEEE.

This clone was recorded a few times. This chain joins TRBV29-1 and TRBJ2-7, with D perhaps assigned TRBD1 or TRBD2 (6 bases each). V gave up 4 bases and J gave up 5 bases, with 12 bases separating them. The CDR3 loop spans 12 amino acids. Per the germline V gene, CDR1 is SQVTM and CDR2 is ANQGSEA. CDR3 coding DNA: TGCAGCGTTGGAAGGGGGGCCAACGAGCAGTACTTC. It translates to CSVGRGANEQYF.

J is TRBJ2-7 and V is TRBV11-2, with 10 bases lining up with TRBD2. The CDR3 runs to 16 residues. Trimming removed 3 bases from V and 5 bases from J; junction bases left unmatched: 10. CDR1 and CDR2 from the germline V gene are SGHAT and FQNNGV. CDR3 sequence reads: CASSLSAGGPSDEQYF. CDR3 DNA: TGTGCCAGCAGCTTGTCAGCGGGAGGGCCGTCTGACGAGCAGTACTTC.

The rearrangement joins TRBV9 to TRBJ1-3, with TRBD1 identical over 9 bases. The CDR3 consists of 16 residues. V lost 0 bases, J lost 2 bases, and 3 bases stayed unmatched. Per the germline V gene, CDR1 is SGDLS and CDR2 is YYNGEE. CDR3 DNA: TGTGCCAGCAGCGTAGGTACAGGGGGCACTGGAAACACCATATATTTT. Its protein is CASSVGTGGTGNTIYF.

J is TRBJ1-1 and V is TRBV6-5; the D gene is possibly TRBD1 (6 bases). From germline, CDR1 is MNHEY and CDR2 SVGAGI. V dropped 7 bases and J dropped 4 bases, with 13 bases sitting between them. This CDR3 has 13 amino acids. The CDR3 spells CASKQGYITEAFF. In nucleotides, the CDR3 is TGTGCCAGCAAACAGGGTTATATCACTGAAGCTTTCTTT.

This clone was observed a handful of times. The chain combines TRBV6-1 with TRBJ1-1; 7 positions agree with TRBD1. With 5 bases clipped from V and 5 bases from J, the junction kept 11 bases outside the gene matches. Germline values: CDR1 MNHNS, CDR2 SASEGT. The CDR3 is 15 residues long. CDR3 region: CASSPWQGEVTEAFF. Written as DNA, the CDR3 is TGTGCCAGCAGTCCCTGGCAGGGGGAAGTTACTGAAGCTTTCTTT.

This chain uses TRBV4-2 with TRBJ1-1; D is unclear. The V gene's germline CDR1 is LGHNA and CDR2 YNFKEQ. The CDR3 is made up of 13 amino acids. V was pared by 2 bases and J by 8 bases, with 12 bases between. The CDR3 protein is CASSQRSHEEAFF. In DNA form, the CDR3 reads TGTGCCAGCAGCCAAAGATCCCACGAGGAAGCTTTCTTT.

CDR3 DNA sequence: TGTGCCAGTAGTCACGCGGGTGGTGACTACGAGCAGTACTTC. Translating it yields CASSHAGGDYEQYF. The chain has TRBV19 and TRBJ2-7; D possibly corresponds to TRBD2 (5 bases). V was shortened by 5 bases and J by 3 bases, with 14 bases between the two germline ends. The CDR3 spans 14 residues. Germline-derived CDR1 and CDR2 are LNHDA and SQIVND (reference sequence).

A single count supports this clone. J is TRBJ1-1 and V is TRBV2; D remains ambiguous. This CDR3 contains 9 residues. Trimming took off 7 bases at V and 6 bases at J, with 3 bases between the two ends. Germline V gene data show CDR1 as SNHLY and CDR2 as FYNNEI. The CDR3 DNA reads TGTGCCAGCACGCCTGAAGCTTTCTTT. Its translation: CASTPEAFF.

The rearrangement uses TRBV5-1 and TRBJ2-5, with unresolved D. This CDR3 is 13 amino acids long. Germline lookup yields CDR1 SGHRS and CDR2 YFSETQ. The V end was cut by 1 base, the J end by 3 bases, with 7 bases between. CDR3 protein: CASSLRSKETQYF. The CDR3 DNA is TGCGCCAGCAGCTTGAGAAGTAAAGAGACCCAGTACTTC. Full variable domain (remainder filled in from reference TRBV5-1 and TRBJ2-5): KAGVTQTPRYLIKTRGQQVTLSCSPISGHRSVSWYQQTPGQGLQFLFEYFSETQRNKGNFPGRFSGRQFSNSRSEMNVSTLELGDSALYLCASSLRSKETQYFGPGTRLLVL.

The rearrangement links TRBV19 to TRBJ2-5; 7 nucleotides agree with TRBD1. Looked up from germline, CDR1 is LNHDA and CDR2 is SQIVND (reference sequence). V lost 3 bases to trimming and J lost 4 bases; unmatched junction nucleotides: 2. CDR3 size: 13 residues. This CDR3 reads CASSIRGPETQYF. CDR3 sequence (DNA): TGTGCCAGTAGTATTAGGGGGCCAGAGACCCAGTACTTC. Together with reference TRBV19 and TRBJ2-5, the CDR3 gives the full variable domain: DGGITQSPKYLFRKEGQNVTLSCEQNLNHDAMYWYRQDPGQGLRLIYYSQIVNDFQKGDIAEGYSVSREKKESFPLTVTSAQKNPTAFYLCASSIRGPETQYFGPGTRLLVL.

The rearrangement links TRBV2 to TRBJ1-1, with unresolved D. Germline V CDR1 and CDR2: SNHLY, FYNNEI. The CDR3 covers 12 residues. V lost 2 bases, J lost 12 bases, and 13 bases lay in between. The CDR3 bases are TGTGCCAGCAGTGAAATGTACCTAGGGACTTTCTTT. It specifies CASSEMYLGTFF.

The chain combines TRBV7-2 with TRBJ2-5, with D maybe TRBD2 (5 bases). The CDR3 loop spans 15 amino acids. With 2 bases removed from V and 2 bases from J, the gap between germline ends came to 12 bases. Per the germline V gene, CDR1 is SGHTA and CDR2 is FQGNSA. As DNA, the CDR3 is TGTGCCAGCAGCTTATCGGACTCACGACAAGAGACCCAGTACTTC. It yields the protein CASSLSDSRQETQYF.

This clone occurred a few times. The CDR3 DNA reads as TGTGCCAGCAGCAGGACTAGCGGGAGCGATGGAGATACGCAGTATTTT. This codes for CASSRTSGSDGDTQYF. The chain carries TRBV7-3 and TRBJ2-3, with TRBD2 matching 13 bases. There are 16 residues in the CDR3. V shed 5 bases, J shed 5 bases, and the junction held 7 bases outside the gene matches. Per germline, CDR1 SGHTA and CDR2 FQGTGA.

The genes are TRBV4-2 and TRBJ2-1; 9 bases match TRBD2. The CDR3 is 15 residues long. Germline CDR1 and CDR2: LGHNA and YNFKEQ. Trimming removed 3 bases from V and 7 bases from J; junction bases left unmatched: 7. DNA for the CDR3: TGTGCCAGCAGCCACGGACTAGCGAACTCGAATGAGCAGTTCTTC. Its translation: CASSHGLANSNEQFF.

The CDR3 DNA reads as TGTGCCAGCAGCTTAAATGGGGACAATGAGCAGTTCTTC. Its protein product is CASSLNGDNEQFF. V and J are TRBV7-3 and TRBJ2-1; D is uncertain. This CDR3 has 13 amino acids. Trimming pared 1 base from V and 5 bases from J, leaving 6 bases between. Germline V gives CDR1 SGHTA, CDR2 FQGTGA.

V is TRBV11-2 and J is TRBJ2-3; 12 bases are shared with TRBD2. Trimming took 4 bases from V and 5 from J; bases not matched to a gene: 4. CDR1 is SGHAT and CDR2 is FQNNGV in the germline V gene. This CDR3 region has 15 residues. In nucleotides, the CDR3 is TGTGCCAGCAGCTACCTAGCGGGAGGGGTAGATACGCAGTATTTT. As protein: CASSYLAGGVDTQYF.

This chain joins TRBV7-6 and TRBJ2-1; 13 positions match TRBD2. Germline CDR1 SGHVS, CDR2 FNYEAQ. J gave up 12 bases and V 1 base, and 3 bases lay outside the gene matches. The CDR3 is made up of 14 amino acids. The CDR3 loop is CASSLGRTSGGQFF. CDR3 sequence (DNA): TGTGCCAGCAGCTTAGGCCGGACTAGCGGGGGGCAGTTCTTC. Complete variable domain (other parts from reference TRBV7-6 and TRBJ2-1): GAGVSQSPRYKVTKRGQDVALRCDPISGHVSLYWYRQALGQGPEFLTYFNYEAQQDKSGLPNDRFSAERPEGSISTLTIQRTEQRDSAMYRCASSLGRTSGGQFFGPGTRLTVL.

This clone was counted a single time. The chain has TRBV28 and TRBJ2-7; a possible D gene is TRBD2 (7 bases). V dropped 6 bases and J dropped 2 bases, with 17 bases sitting between them. Germline values: CDR1 MDHEN, CDR2 SYDVKM. The CDR3 consists of 15 residues. Here the CDR3 reads CASSLRAGATYEQYF. In nucleotides, the CDR3 is TGTGCCAGCAGCCTACGCGCGGGGGCGACCTACGAGCAGTACTTC.

This clone was seen more than once but under ten times. The chain couples TRBV5-4 to TRBJ2-2; D might be TRBD1 (5 bases). This CDR3 is 15 amino acids long. Germline CDR1 reads SGHNT; CDR2 reads YYREEE (reference sequence). Trimming left V 2 bases short and J 4 bases short, with 12 bases between. CDR3 coding DNA: TGTGCCAGCAGCTTAAACCAGGGCTCCACCGGGGAGCTGTTTTTT. This sequence encodes CASSLNQGSTGELFF.

This sequence joins TRBV6-5 and TRBJ2-2; D gene unclear. The germline gives CDR1 MNHEY, CDR2 SVGAGI. Deletions cut 5 bases from V and 12 bases from J, with 13 bases between. The CDR3 totals 12 residues. CDR3 DNA: TGTGCCAGCAGTGAAAGGCAGGCAAAGCTGTTTTTT. Its protein is CASSERQAKLFF.

The CDR3 region has the DNA TGTGCCAGCAGCCTCACAGGGGAGGATCAAGAGACCCAGTACTTC. This encodes CASSLTGEDQETQYF. V and J are TRBV5-6 and TRBJ2-5; the D gene is possibly TRBD1 (7 bases). The CDR3 is 15 residues long. From germline, CDR1 is SGHDT and CDR2 YYEEEE. Between the trimmed V and J ends, which lost 4 bases and 2 bases, there was a span of 15 bases. Complete variable domain (other parts from reference TRBV5-6 and TRBJ2-5): DAGVTQSPTHLIKTRGQQVTLRCSPKSGHDTVSWYQQALGQGPQFIFQYYEEEERQRGNFPDRFSGHQFPNYSSELNVNALLLGDSALYLCASSLTGEDQETQYFGPGTRLLVL.

This clone has just one count. This rearrangement joins TRBV18 to TRBJ1-4; 7 bases map to TRBD1. This CDR3 is 14 amino acids long. J was trimmed by 7 bases and V by 3 bases; bases with no gene match: 5. Germline values: CDR1 KGHSH, CDR2 LQKENI. The CDR3 here is CASSPPGDSEKLFF. The CDR3, as DNA: TGTGCCAGCTCACCCCCCGGGGACAGTGAAAAACTGTTTTTT.